Listed below are T cell receptor beta chains from one sample, sequenced in a study of blood T cell repertoires in COVID-19. Profiled with immunoSEQ multiplex PCR; TCRdb holds only in-frame clones, not every one. The profile shows about 230,000 clones, 83% of them singletons. The sequenced material came from peripheral blood. These receptors all stem from a woman in her 30s with COVID-19, enrolled during active disease. Each CDR3 is given with its conserved first and last residue. The D gene is left open where the match is weak. Clone size, where shown, is once, few, many, or a class for clones that have expanded.

TRBV6-5	TRBJ1-2	NA	NA	TGTGCCAGCTCAGTAGCTAGTGGCTACACCTTC	CASSVASGYTF
TRBV2	TRBJ1-6	TRBD1	NA	TGTGCCAGCGGGAAGGAGGGGGCAGAGTCACCCCTCCACTTT	CASGKEGAESPLHF
TRBV5-5	TRBJ2-5	TRBD1	NA	TGTGCCAGCAGCTTGCGACAGGGGGGGGAGACCCAGTACTTC	CASSLRQGGETQYF
TRBV6-5	TRBJ1-4	TRBD1	NA	TGTGCCAGCAGTCTCCGGACAGGGCATAATGAAAAACTGTTTTTT	CASSLRTGHNEKLFF
TRBV30	TRBJ2-7	TRBD2	NA	TGTGCCTGGGGTTTCGGAACGGGAGGATTCTCCTACGAGCAGTACTTC	CAWGFGTGGFSYEQYF
TRBV9	TRBJ1-6	NA	NA	TGTGCCAGCGCCGAGTCCCCCTCCTATAATTCACCCCTCCACTTT	CASAESPSYNSPLHF
TRBV7-9	TRBJ2-7	TRBD1	NA	TGTGCCAGCAGGGGGACAGGGGTAAGGGAGCAGTACTTC	CASRGTGVREQYF
TRBV7-9	TRBJ2-5	TRBD2	few	TGTGCCAGCAGCTCCGAGAGGCGGGAGCGGGAGACCCAGTACTTC	CASSSERRERETQYF
TRBV5-1	TRBJ2-3	NA	NA	TGCGCCAGCAGCACGACTAACACAGATACGCAGTATTTT	CASSTTNTDTQYF
TRBV6-2/TRBV6-3	TRBJ2-3	NA	NA	TGTGCCAGCAGTTACGGTAGGGGGTATGGAGATACGCAGTATTTT	CASSYGRGYGDTQYF
TRBV19	TRBJ1-1	NA	few	TGTGCCAGTAGTAAACTGGGGGGAACTGAAGCTTTCTTT	CASSKLGGTEAFF
TRBV5-6	TRBJ2-4	TRBD2	NA	TGTGCCAGCACCCTCGGGGGGGCGGGAAACATTCAGTACTTC	CASTLGGAGNIQYF
TRBV28	TRBJ2-1	TRBD2	NA	TGTGCCAGCAGTTTTTTAGCGGGGAGGGGAGAGCAGTTCTTC	CASSFLAGRGEQFF
TRBV6-1	TRBJ2-3	TRBD1	NA	TGTGCCAGCAGTGGATCCGGGACAGGGGGAGCAGATACGCAGTATTTT	CASSGSGTGGADTQYF
TRBV7-8	TRBJ1-5	NA	NA	TGTGCCAGCAGCTTACCAGATAGCAATCAGCCCCAGCATTTT	CASSLPDSNQPQHF
TRBV5-1	TRBJ2-7	NA	once	TGCGCCAGCAGCTTTGGACAGTCGAGGAACGAGCAGTACTTC	CASSFGQSRNEQYF
TRBV3-1/TRBV3-2	TRBJ2-5	NA	NA	TGTGCCAGCAGCCAGTCGGTTCTAGCAAGGGAGACCCAGTACTTC	CASSQSVLARETQYF
TRBV6-5	TRBJ2-5	NA	NA	TGTGCCAGCATGAGAGCCTTCGGGGAGACCCAGTACTTC	CASMRAFGETQYF
TRBV19	TRBJ2-3	TRBD2	NA	TGTGCCAGTAGTATTCGGGGACTAGCGGGGGGACCCCCTATGGATACGCAGTATTTT	CASSIRGLAGGPPMDTQYF
TRBV7-2	TRBJ2-1	NA	NA	TGTGCCAGCCCCCCCCGCGGGGCGGGACCACACAATGAGCAGTTCTTC	CASPPRGAGPHNEQFF
TRBV29-1	TRBJ2-7	NA	NA	TGCAGCGTTTTTGAAGGGGCCTACGAGCAGTACTTC	CSVFEGAYEQYF
TRBV28	TRBJ1-2	NA	once	TGTGCCAGCAGTTTACGTGGGGGGGGAAACGGCTACACCTTC	CASSLRGGGNGYTF
TRBV2	TRBJ1-4	NA	NA	TGTGCCAGCAGTGCGGACAGAGATGAAAAACTGTTTTTT	CASSADRDEKLFF
TRBV15	TRBJ1-2	NA	NA	TGTGCCACCAGCAGAGAAGCAGGGCCCTATGGCTACACCTTC	CATSREAGPYGYTF
TRBV7-3	TRBJ1-5	NA	NA	TGTGCCAGCAGCTTACCTGGACAGCCAGTTTATAACACGGGGCAGCCCCAGCATTTT	CASSLPGQPVYNTGQPQHF
TRBV2	TRBJ2-5	TRBD2	NA	TGTGCCAGCAGTGGGGTAGCGGGAGTAGAGACCCAGTACTTC	CASSGVAGVETQYF
TRBV13	TRBJ1-1	NA	NA	TGTGCCAGCAGCTTTTTTATGGACAGCGAGAACACTGAAGCTTTCTTT	CASSFFMDSENTEAFF
TRBV7-9	TRBJ2-2	NA	NA	TGTGCCAGCAGCTACCTGAACGGCGGGGGCGCGAACACCGGGGAGCTGTTTTTT	CASSYLNGGGANTGELFF